This is a list of T cell receptor beta chains from one sample in a study of blood T cell repertoires in COVID-19. Using immunoSEQ multiplex PCR, the repertoire was profiled, and TCRdb retains in-frame clones only, with some absent. Found here are some 130,000 clones, 83% of them singletons; the top ten hold about 20%. Sequencing was performed on PBMCs or T cells enriched from blood (not recorded which). Receptors originate from a man aged 30-40 years who had recovered from COVID-19. Each CDR3 is given with its conserved first and last residue. A D gene is named only where the DNA matches it firmly. The size field is filled for only some rows; it gives once, few, many or a size class.

v_gene	abundance	d_gene	j_gene	CDR3aa	CDR3nt
TRBV5-4	few	TRBD2	TRBJ2-5	CASSLAGAGGGETQYF	TGTGCCAGCAGCTTGGCCGGAGCGGGAGGAGGAGAGACCCAGTACTTC
TRBV5-1	.	TRBD1	TRBJ2-3	CASSSRTGSDTQYF	TGCGCCAGCAGCTCCCGGACAGGGTCAGATACGCAGTATTTT
TRBV12-3/TRBV12-4	few	.	TRBJ1-5	CASRASAQPQHF	TGTGCCAGCAGGGCAAGCGCTCAGCCCCAGCATTTT
TRBV28	.	.	TRBJ1-4	CASSSGSNEKLFF	TGTGCCAGCAGTTCAGGGTCTAATGAAAAACTGTTTTTT
TRBV27	once	.	TRBJ2-1	CASSLYPYDEQFF	TGTGCCAGCAGTTTATACCCCTATGATGAGCAGTTCTTC
TRBV2	few	.	TRBJ1-6	CASSLARVNSPLHF	TGTGCCAGCTCGCTGGCCAGGGTGAATTCACCCCTCCACTTT
TRBV12-5	.	TRBD2	TRBJ2-2	CASVAGDNTGELFF	TGTGCTAGTGTAGCGGGAGATAACACCGGGGAGCTGTTTTTT
TRBV7-2	.	TRBD2	TRBJ2-1	CASSLVGLADLDEQFF	TGTGCCAGCAGCTTAGTAGGACTAGCGGACCTCGATGAGCAGTTCTTC
TRBV7-3	.	TRBD1	TRBJ1-1	CASSSNGQGTEAFF	TGTGCCAGCAGCTCCAATGGACAGGGCACTGAAGCTTTCTTT
TRBV30	.	.	TRBJ2-3	CAWSRLARADTQYF	TGTGCCTGGAGTCGCCTAGCGAGGGCAGATACGCAGTATTTT
TRBV19	.	TRBD2	TRBJ2-1	CASSEIAGAFNEQFF	TGTGCCAGTAGCGAAATAGCGGGGGCATTCAATGAGCAGTTCTTC
TRBV4-1	.	.	TRBJ2-7	CASSPVGRGDEQYF	TGCGCCAGCAGCCCCGTAGGTAGGGGCGACGAGCAGTACTTC
TRBV5-1	.	TRBD1	TRBJ1-6	CASQATDRALQNSPLHF	TGCGCCAGCCAAGCGACGGACAGGGCTCTCCAAAATTCACCCCTCCACTTT
TRBV4-1	once	TRBD1	TRBJ2-2	CASSHTPTGMYTGELFF	TGCGCCAGCAGCCACACCCCGACAGGGATGTACACCGGGGAGCTGTTTTTT
TRBV9	.	TRBD1	TRBJ2-2	CASSPRQGENTGELFF	TGTGCCAGCAGCCCCCGACAGGGCGAAAACACCGGGGAGCTGTTTTTT
TRBV19	.	.	TRBJ2-1	CASSIRRGLDNEQFF	TGTGCCAGTAGTATTAGGAGGGGTTTGGACAATGAGCAGTTCTTC
TRBV2	.	TRBD1	TRBJ1-5	CASSVDRGSVQPQHF	TGTGCCAGCAGCGTGGACAGGGGAAGTGTTCAGCCCCAGCATTTT
TRBV29-1	.	.	TRBJ2-1	CSVVWSGLEQFF	TGCAGCGTTGTCTGGAGCGGGTTGGAGCAGTTCTTC
TRBV11-3	.	TRBD2	TRBJ2-7	CASSLYGERDYEQYF	TGTGCCAGCAGCTTATACGGGGAGCGGGACTACGAGCAGTACTTC
TRBV4-2	few	TRBD1	TRBJ2-3	CASSPVPNRDREQYF	TGTGCCAGCAGCCCAGTGCCGAACCGGGACAGAGAGCAGTATTTT
TRBV19	.	.	TRBJ2-1	CASSIARTAYNEQFF	TGTGCCAGTAGTATAGCCAGGACTGCCTACAATGAGCAGTTCTTC
TRBV9	.	.	TRBJ1-1	CASSVVSTGITEAFF	TGTGCCAGCAGCGTAGTCTCTACAGGTATCACTGAAGCTTTCTTT
TRBV10-3	.	.	TRBJ2-3	CAISDGGNLNTQYF	TGTGCCATCAGTGATGGAGGGAATTTGAATACGCAGTATTTT
TRBV6-1	few	.	TRBJ1-5	CASSETGYSNQPQHF	TGTGCCAGCAGTGAAACCGGGTATAGCAATCAGCCCCAGCATTTT
TRBV28	.	.	TRBJ2-1	CASSRRVGVFEQFF	TGTGCCAGCAGCCGCAGGGTAGGGGTCTTTGAGCAGTTCTTC
TRBV15	.	TRBD1	TRBJ1-2	CATSRGPGGQGNYGYTF	TGTGCCACCAGCAGAGGCCCAGGGGGCCAAGGAAACTATGGCTACACCTTC
TRBV2	.	TRBD1	TRBJ2-2	CASSETGTGSSGELFF	TGTGCCAGCAGTGAAACCGGGACAGGGTCGTCCGGGGAGCTGTTTTTT
TRBV5-4	.	.	TRBJ1-2	CASSSTGINYGYTF	TGTGCCAGCAGCTCCACAGGGATAAACTATGGCTACACCTTC
TRBV3-1/TRBV3-2	few	.	TRBJ1-6	CASSQGRSSGSPLHF	TGTGCCAGCAGCCAAGGTCGCAGTTCAGGTTCACCCCTCCACTTT
TRBV11-2	.	.	TRBJ2-7	CASSRDLNYEQYF	TGTGCCAGCAGCCGGGACTTGAACTACGAGCAGTACTTC
TRBV6-1	.	.	TRBJ2-7	CASSEALLAYEQYF	TGTGCCAGCAGTGAAGCGCTTCTAGCATACGAGCAGTACTTC